Below are 9 T cell receptor beta chains sequenced from a single sample in a study of T cells in localized non-small cell lung cancer. The method was immunoSEQ multiplex PCR; TCRdb's version includes in-frame clones alone and lacks a portion of them. Altogether some 64,000 clones are present, 85% to 90% being singletons, with the ten largest covering over 1.5%. The sample consisted of peripheral blood, taken before any cancer treatment. Source of these receptors: a woman aged 35-70 years with stage I lung adenocarcinoma.

J is TRBJ1-2 and V is TRBV5-1; no clear D gene. Germline assignment: CDR1 SGHRS and CDR2 YFSETQ. V lost 0 bases, J lost 0 bases, and 6 bases lay in between. The length of the CDR3 is 14 residues. CDR3 residues: CASSLDSTNYGYTF. The CDR3 DNA follows: TGCGCCAGCAGCTTGGACAGTACTAACTATGGCTACACCTTC.

This chain connects TRBV7-8 to TRBJ2-1; 10 bases agree with TRBD2. The CDR3 has 15 amino acids. Germline CDR1 and CDR2: SGHVS and FQNEAQ. With 7 bases clipped from V and 10 bases from J, the junction kept 13 bases outside the gene matches. For the CDR3, the DNA is TGTGCCAGCACCGCCGGGGCTAGCGGGAGCTTGGAGCAGTTCTTC. Protein product: CASTAGASGSLEQFF.

The J gene is TRBJ2-5, the V gene TRBV27, with 8 bases matching TRBD1. V dropped 5 bases and J dropped 4; count of bases not matched to a gene: 6. The CDR3 extends over 14 amino acids. Germline CDR1 and CDR2: MNHEY and SMNVEV (reference sequence). The CDR3 sequence is CASSPRQGRETQYF. The CDR3 region has the DNA TGTGCCAGCAGTCCCAGACAGGGGCGAGAGACCCAGTACTTC.

The chain uses TRBV7-2 and TRBJ2-1, with TRBD1 matching over 7 bases. Germline trimming cut 5 bases from V and 8 bases from J; bases unmatched to any gene: 6. The CDR3 has 13 amino acids. Germline loops: CDR1 SGHTA, CDR2 FQGNSA. CDR3 sequence (DNA): TGTGCCAGCAGCATCCGGGACAGCGATGAGCAGTTCTTC. Protein: CASSIRDSDEQFF. The entire variable domain, with the rest obtained from reference TRBV7-2 and TRBJ2-1, is as follows: GAGVSQSPSNKVTEKGKDVELRCDPISGHTALYWYRQSLGQGLEFLIYFQGNSAPDKSGLPSDRFSAERTGGSVSTLTIQRTQQEDSAVYLCASSIRDSDEQFFGPGTRLTVL.

This clone appeared once. V is TRBV28 and J is TRBJ1-4; D not resolved. Germline-derived CDR1 and CDR2 are MDHEN and SYDVKM. This CDR3 contains 16 residues. The V end was cut by 6 bases, the J end by 0 bases, with 14 bases between. The CDR3 sequence is CASSMIGSATNEKLFF. CDR3 DNA: TGTGCCAGCAGCATGATCGGGAGTGCAACTAATGAAAAACTGTTTTTT.

The rearrangement links TRBV9 to TRBJ2-7, with D perhaps matching TRBD1 or TRBD2 (5 bases each). The CDR3 extends over 14 amino acids. Germline V lookup: CDR1 SGDLS, CDR2 YYNGEE. Deletions cut 3 bases from V and 2 bases from J, with 12 bases between. Here the CDR3 DNA reads TGTGCCAGCAGCGCCGGGGACGGTGCCTACGAGCAGTACTTC. Protein product: CASSAGDGAYEQYF. The full variable domain, in which reference TRBV9 and TRBJ2-7 provide the parts outside the CDR3, is DSGVTQTPKHLITATGQRVTLRCSPRSGDLSVYWYQQSLDQGLQFLIQYYNGEERAKGNILERFSAQQFPDLHSELNLSSLELGDSALYFCASSAGDGAYEQYFGPGTRLTVT.

The chain employs TRBV18 and TRBJ1-1; D ambiguous. The CDR3 sequence is 18 residues long. Per germline, CDR1 KGHSH and CDR2 LQKENI. Trimming removed 3 bases from V and 0 bases from J, with 20 bases in between. The CDR3, as DNA: TGTGCCAGCTCACCCAGGAGAGGGCAAAATTCTATGAACACTGAAGCTTTCTTT. This translates into CASSPRRGQNSMNTEAFF.

V and J are TRBV5-6 and TRBJ1-1, with 8 bases matching TRBD1. V gave up 2 bases and J gave up 1 base; unmatched junction bases: 4. CDR3 length: 15 residues. Germline V gene lookup returns CDR1 SGHDT and CDR2 YYEEEE. The CDR3 reads CASSFLGTGNTEAFF. The CDR3 DNA reads TGTGCCAGCAGCTTCTTAGGGACAGGGAACACTGAAGCTTTCTTT.

This chain connects TRBV5-1 to TRBJ2-7, with 10 bases matching TRBD1. CDR3 length equals 12 residues. The germline gives CDR1 SGHRS, CDR2 YFSETQ. Unmatched junction bases numbered 4, after V lost 7 bases and J lost 6 bases. The CDR3 DNA sequence: TGCGCCAGCGGACAGGGGGAGGGCGAGCAGTACTTC. This gives the protein CASGQGEGEQYF.